The clone carrying this T cell receptor (beta chain) showed up many times. This sample stems from a study of T cell repertoires in cytomegalovirus infection. Study-wide context: Both CMV infection and a matching HLA type were indicated by public TCR beta signatures.

TCRdb analysed the reads with MiXCR anew, one entry per CDR3 protein. The sample contains about 230,000 distinct CDR3 sequences, approximately 7% of which appear only once. CDR1 is MNHEY, CDR2 SVGEGT, per germline. Trimming left V 6 bases short and J 2 bases short, with 3 bases between. This CDR3 contains 11 residues. V and J are TRBV6-2 or TRBV6-3 and TRBJ2-3, with no clear D. The receptor comes from a human donor in good health (CMV status not recorded). Some clones in this sample may be carry-over from other donors' samples. The sequencing input was PBMCs. The chain's CDR3 is CASRTTDTQYF. CDR3 nucleotide sequence: TGTGCCAGCAGAACCACAGATACGCAGTATTTT.